This T cell receptor beta chain was sequenced during a study of cytomegalovirus exposure and HLA in healthy donors. CDR1 and CDR2 (germline): SQVTM, ANQGSEA. This CDR3 has 15 residues. J lost 5 bases, V lost 7 bases, and 13 bases had no gene match. Data came from immunoSEQ multiplex PCR; TCRdb stores just in-frame clones and leaves some out. The profile shows 150,000 to 200,000 clones, about 82% of them singletons. The donors were in the 120-subject validation cohort; that cohort was separate from the approximately 730-subject first cohort. The rearrangement uses TRBV29-1 and TRBJ2-5; 10 bases fit TRBD2. The sequencing sample was made of PBMCs. This TCR was sampled from a woman in her late teens or twenties in good health and CMV-seronegative. CDR3 sequence (DNA): TGCAGCGCCGCCGGAGCGGGGGGGGCAGGGGAGACCCAGTACTTC. It is translated as CSAAGAGGAGETQYF.